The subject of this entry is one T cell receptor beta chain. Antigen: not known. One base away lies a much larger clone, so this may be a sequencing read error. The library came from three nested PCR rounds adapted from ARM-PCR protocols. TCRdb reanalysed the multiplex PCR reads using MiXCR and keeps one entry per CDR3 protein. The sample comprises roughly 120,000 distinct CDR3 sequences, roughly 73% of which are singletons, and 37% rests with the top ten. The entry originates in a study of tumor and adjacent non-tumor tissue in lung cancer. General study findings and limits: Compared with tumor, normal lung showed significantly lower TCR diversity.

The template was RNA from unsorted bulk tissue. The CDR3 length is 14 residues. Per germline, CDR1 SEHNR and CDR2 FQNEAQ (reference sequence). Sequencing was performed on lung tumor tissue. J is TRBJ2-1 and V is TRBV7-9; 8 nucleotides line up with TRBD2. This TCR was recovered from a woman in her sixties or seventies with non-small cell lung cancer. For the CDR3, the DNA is TGTGCCAGCAGCTCGTTCCGGGAGGGCGATGAGCAGTTGTTC. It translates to CASSSFREGDEQLF.